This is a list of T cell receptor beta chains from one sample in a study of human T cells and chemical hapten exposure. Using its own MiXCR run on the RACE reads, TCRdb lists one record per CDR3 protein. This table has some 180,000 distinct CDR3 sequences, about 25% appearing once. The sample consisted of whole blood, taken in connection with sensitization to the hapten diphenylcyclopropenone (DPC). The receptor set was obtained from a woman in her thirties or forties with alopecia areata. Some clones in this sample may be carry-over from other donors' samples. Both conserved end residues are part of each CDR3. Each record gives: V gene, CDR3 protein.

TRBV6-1	CASSEAQGSRPQHF
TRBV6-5	CASSSETIGEQYF
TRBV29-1	CSVSATSSYEQYF
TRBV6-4	CASSDRDTGELFF
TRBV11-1	CASSLVGEHYNEQFF
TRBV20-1	CSAPLTGANEAFF
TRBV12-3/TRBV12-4	CASSSPGGQFF
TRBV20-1	CSAARTSQETQYF
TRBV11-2	CASSLGVPPQETQYF
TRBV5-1	CASSSQGTEAFF
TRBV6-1	CASSEAPSVTYEQYF
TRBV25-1	CASSAAGTGPEKLFF
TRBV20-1	CSARDLTSGTYEQYF
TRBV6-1	CATQGVQPQHF
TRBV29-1	CSVDLGLVRETQYF
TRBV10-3	CAISESGWDQPQHF
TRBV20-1	CSARESQGARSSPLHF
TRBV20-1	CSARNSLEQFF